This TCR beta chain was observed in a study of T cell repertoires in cytomegalovirus infection. The overall study: Matching HLA type, along with CMV infection, was indicated by public TCR beta signatures.

The V gene end was trimmed by 10 bases and the J gene end by 6 bases; junction bases not matched to a gene: 8. Germline V lookup: CDR1 MDHEN, CDR2 SYDVKM. The CDR3 is 13 residues long. TCRdb recomputed calls from the reads with MiXCR, one row per CDR3 protein. The sample contains some 700,000 distinct CDR3 sequences, 33% of which appear only once. Regarding the study as a whole: HLA-C-restricted, CMV-specific TCR beta clonotypes were dominant ex vivo.

Concerning this clonotype itself: Its antigen is not known.

This TCR was sampled from a human donor in good health (CMV status not recorded). Some clones in this sample may be carry-over from other donors' samples. Material: cultured PBMCs, obtained from culture after CMV antigen stimulation. This chain links TRBV28 with TRBJ1-4; 7 bases agree with TRBD1. The chain's CDR3 is CATQGTVDEKLFF. CDR3 DNA sequence: TGTGCCACCCAAGGGACAGTTGATGAAAAACTGTTTTTT.